This T cell receptor (beta chain) appears in the sequencing data of a study of T cells in Graves' hyperthyroidism and ophthalmopathy. Looking at the study overall: The blood sample was taken at first diagnosis, before treatment began.

Germline V gives CDR1 LGHNA, CDR2 YSLEER. The length of the CDR3 is 17 residues. V was shortened by 1 base and J by 4 bases, with 17 bases between the two germline ends. The investigators amplified TCR beta CDR3 regions from RNA transcripts. Carried out on the TCR CDR3, a first-round RT-PCR used the HTBI primer set. TCRdb independently ran MiXCR on the multiplex PCR reads; one entry per CDR3 protein. The data contain 400,000 to 600,000 distinct CDR3 sequences, 15% to 20% of them singletons. This clonotype originated in a woman aged 25 to 39 with Graves' ophthalmopathy. What was sequenced was blood. The V and J genes are TRBV4-3 and TRBJ1-5; a possible D gene is TRBD1 (5 bases). CDR3 DNA sequence: TGCGCCAGCAGCCAAGGCCTCCGGCGCGGGGGAAATCAGCCCCAGCATTTT. As protein: CASSQGLRRGGNQPQHF.